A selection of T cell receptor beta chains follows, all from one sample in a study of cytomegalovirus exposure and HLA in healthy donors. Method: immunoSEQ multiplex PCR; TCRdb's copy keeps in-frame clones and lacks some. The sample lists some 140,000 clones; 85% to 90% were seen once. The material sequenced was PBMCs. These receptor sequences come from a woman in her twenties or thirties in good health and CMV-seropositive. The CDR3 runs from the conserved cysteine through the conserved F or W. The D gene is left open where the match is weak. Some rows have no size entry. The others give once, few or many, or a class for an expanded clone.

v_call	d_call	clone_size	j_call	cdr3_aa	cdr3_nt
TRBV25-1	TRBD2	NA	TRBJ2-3	CASSAGLAGSLSSDTQYF	TGTGCCAGCAGTGCGGGACTAGCGGGTTCTTTGTCGTCAGATACGCAGTATTTT
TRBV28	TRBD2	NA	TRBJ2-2	CASSSPGLAGVTGELFF	TGTGCCAGCAGTTCGCCGGGACTAGCGGGAGTCACCGGGGAGCTGTTTTTT
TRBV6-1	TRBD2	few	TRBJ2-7	CASSVLWTSGGPFEQYF	TGTGCCAGCAGTGTTCTTTGGACTAGCGGGGGACCCTTCGAGCAGTACTTC
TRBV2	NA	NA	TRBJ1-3	CASSDVAGGNTIYF	TGTGCCAGCAGTGACGTGGCGGGCGGAAACACCATATATTTT
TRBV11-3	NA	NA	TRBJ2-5	CASSLGGQGKTQYF	TGTGCCAGCAGCTTAGGGGGACAAGGCAAGACCCAGTACTTC
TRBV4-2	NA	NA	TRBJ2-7	CASSQAGATGSSYEQYF	TGTGCCAGCAGCCAAGCAGGAGCTACAGGGAGCTCCTACGAGCAGTACTTC
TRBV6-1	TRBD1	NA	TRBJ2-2	CASSEWGQMNTGELFF	TGTGCCAGCAGTGAATGGGGACAGATGAACACCGGGGAGCTGTTTTTT
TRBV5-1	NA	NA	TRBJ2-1	CASSLWGPGNEQFF	TGCGCCAGCAGCTTGTGGGGGCCTGGCAATGAGCAGTTCTTC
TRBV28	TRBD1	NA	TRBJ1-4	CASSSGTGINEKLFF	TGTGCCAGCAGTTCCGGGACAGGGATTAATGAAAAACTGTTTTTT
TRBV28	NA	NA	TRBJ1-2	CASTRGGYYGYTF	TGTGCCAGCACCCGGGGAGGGTACTATGGCTACACCTTC
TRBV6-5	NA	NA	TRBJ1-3	CASNSGNTIYF	TGTGCCAGTAACTCTGGAAACACCATATATTTT
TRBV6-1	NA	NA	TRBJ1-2	CASRGKDSYGYTF	TGTGCCAGCAGGGGAAAGGACAGTTATGGCTACACCTTC
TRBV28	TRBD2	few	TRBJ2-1	CASITSLAGGNEQFF	TGTGCCAGCATCACTAGTCTAGCGGGAGGAAACGAGCAGTTCTTC
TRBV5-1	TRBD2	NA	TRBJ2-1	CASSKVAGAHHNEQFF	TGCGCCAGCAGCAAGGTAGCGGGAGCCCACCACAATGAGCAGTTCTTC
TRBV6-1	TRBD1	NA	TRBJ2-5	CASSEDRGRETQYF	TGTGCCAGCAGCGAAGACAGGGGGAGAGAGACCCAGTACTTC
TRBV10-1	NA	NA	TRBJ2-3	CASSESYGGRTDTQYF	TGCGCCAGCAGTGAGTCCTACGGGGGTCGGACAGATACGCAGTATTTT
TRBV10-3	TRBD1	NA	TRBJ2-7	CATCTGTGGDYEQYF	TGTGCCACCTGTACCGGGACAGGGGGCGACTACGAGCAGTACTTC
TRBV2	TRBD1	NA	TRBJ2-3	CASTSGQGEDTQYF	TGTGCCAGCACCTCTGGACAGGGGGAAGATACGCAGTATTTT
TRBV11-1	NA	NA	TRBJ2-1	CASSGTTNSYNEQFF	TGTGCCAGCAGCGGGACAACAAACTCCTACAATGAGCAGTTCTTC
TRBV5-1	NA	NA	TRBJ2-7	CASSATSRGASAGYEQYF	TGCGCCAGCAGCGCCACTTCTCGCGGGGCCTCCGCGGGCTACGAGCAGTACTTC
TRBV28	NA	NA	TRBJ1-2	CASSLPQGLGYGYTF	TGTGCCAGCAGCCTTCCCCAGGGTCTAGGCTATGGCTACACCTTC
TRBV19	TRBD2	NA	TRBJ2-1	CASSVGTSGYNEQFF	TGTGCCAGTAGTGTCGGGACTAGCGGGTACAATGAGCAGTTCTTC
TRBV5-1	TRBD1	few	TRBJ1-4	CASSEWSPQDRAVEKLFF	TGCGCCAGCTCCGAGTGGTCCCCGCAAGACAGGGCGGTGGAAAAACTGTTTTTT
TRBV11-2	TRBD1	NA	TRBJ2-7	CASSFGPGGAFYEQYF	TGTGCCAGCAGCTTTGGGCCAGGGGGCGCATTCTACGAGCAGTACTTC
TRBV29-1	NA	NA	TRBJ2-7	CSVEGLQSYEQYF	TGCAGCGTGGAGGGACTGCAGTCCTACGAGCAGTACTTC
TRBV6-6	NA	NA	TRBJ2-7	CASSYGRRASSYEQYF	TGTGCCAGCAGTTACGGTCGCAGGGCGAGCTCCTACGAGCAGTACTTC
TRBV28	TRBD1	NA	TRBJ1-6	CASSLSAGGHNSPLHF	TGTGCCAGCAGTTTATCGGCAGGGGGGCATAATTCACCCCTCCACTTT
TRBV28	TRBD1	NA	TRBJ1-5	CASKQGVHQPQHF	TGTGCCAGCAAACAGGGGGTTCATCAGCCCCAGCATTTT
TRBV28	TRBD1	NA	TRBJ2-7	CASSLRGYEQYF	TGTGCCAGCAGTCTCAGGGGGTACGAGCAGTACTTC
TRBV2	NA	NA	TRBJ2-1	CASSEVRGGEQFF	TGTGCCAGCAGTGAGGTTAGAGGCGGTGAGCAGTTCTTC
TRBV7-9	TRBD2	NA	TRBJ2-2	CASSSILAGGIGELFF	TGTGCCAGCAGCTCGATACTAGCGGGAGGGATCGGGGAGCTGTTTTTT
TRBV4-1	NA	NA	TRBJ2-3	CASSQVRLVPVPDTQYF	TGCGCCAGCAGCCAAGTAAGGCTAGTCCCTGTCCCAGATACGCAGTATTTT
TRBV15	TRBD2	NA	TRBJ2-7	CATSRARTSGSYEQYF	TGTGCCACCAGCAGAGCAAGGACTAGCGGCTCCTACGAGCAGTACTTC
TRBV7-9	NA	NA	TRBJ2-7	CASSEEATGDNEQYF	TGTGCCAGCAGCGAAGAGGCGACAGGCGACAACGAGCAGTACTTC
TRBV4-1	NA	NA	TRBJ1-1	CASSQDHRAFEAFF	TGCGCCAGCAGCCAAGATCACAGGGCCTTTGAAGCTTTCTTT
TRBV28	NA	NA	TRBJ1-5	CASSFVFGDYNQPQHF	TGTGCCAGCAGTTTTGTTTTCGGTGACTACAATCAGCCCCAGCATTTT
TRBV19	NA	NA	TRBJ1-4	CASSRAPVSNEKLFF	TGTGCCAGTAGTCGCGCCCCGGTCTCTAATGAAAAACTGTTTTTT
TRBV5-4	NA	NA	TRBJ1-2	CASSPQGAHGYTF	TGTGCCAGCAGCCCGCAAGGAGCCCATGGCTACACCTTC
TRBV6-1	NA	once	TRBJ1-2	CASSDVQNLNYGYTF	TGTGCCAGCAGTGATGTACAGAACCTTAACTATGGCTACACCTTC
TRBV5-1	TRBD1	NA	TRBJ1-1	CASSPGAGQSIMAFF	TGCGCCAGCAGCCCGGGGGCGGGACAGTCAATTATGGCTTTCTTT
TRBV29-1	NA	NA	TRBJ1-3	CSVRGAGNTIYF	TGCAGCGTTCGGGGGGCTGGAAACACCATATATTTT
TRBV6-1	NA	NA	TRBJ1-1	CASSEAQPRSRGFEAFF	TGTGCCAGCAGTGAAGCACAGCCTCGGTCCCGGGGATTTGAAGCTTTCTTT
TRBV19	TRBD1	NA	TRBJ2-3	CASRNRGYSTDTQYF	TGTGCCAGTAGAAACAGGGGTTACTCCACAGATACGCAGTATTTT
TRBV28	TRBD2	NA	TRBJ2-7	CASSSPLFRQRGSYEQYF	TGTGCCAGCAGCTCCCCCCTGTTCCGCCAGCGGGGGTCCTACGAGCAGTACTTC
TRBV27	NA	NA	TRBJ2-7	CASSLSSTGNYEQYF	TGTGCCAGCAGTTTATCAAGTACAGGAAACTACGAGCAGTACTTC
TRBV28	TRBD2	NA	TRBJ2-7	CASSLTSGGGYEQYF	TGTGCCAGCAGTCTGACTAGCGGGGGAGGGTACGAGCAGTACTTC
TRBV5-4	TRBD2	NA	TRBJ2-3	CASSSLAGSTDTQYF	TGTGCCAGCAGCTCACTAGCGGGGAGCACAGATACGCAGTATTTT
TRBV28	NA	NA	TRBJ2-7	CASISGVSYEQYF	TGTGCCAGCATATCCGGGGTCTCCTACGAGCAGTACTTC
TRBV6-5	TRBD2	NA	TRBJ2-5	CASRPWGGGQETQYF	TGTGCCAGCAGACCCTGGGGCGGGGGGCAAGAGACCCAGTACTTC
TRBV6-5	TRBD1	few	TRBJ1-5	CASSYSGGQGQPQHF	TGTGCCAGCAGTTACTCAGGGGGCCAAGGACAGCCCCAGCATTTT
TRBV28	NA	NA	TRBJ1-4	CASSPPTVSNEKLFF	TGTGCCAGCAGTCCCCCGACAGTATCTAATGAAAAACTGTTTTTT
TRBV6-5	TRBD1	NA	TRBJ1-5	CASSSTGVDQPQHF	TGTGCCAGCAGTTCAACAGGGGTCGATCAGCCCCAGCATTTT
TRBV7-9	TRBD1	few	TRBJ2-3	CASSLMGQGRTDTQYF	TGTGCCAGCAGCTTAATGGGACAGGGACGCACAGATACGCAGTATTTT
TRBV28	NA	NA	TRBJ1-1	CASSPDSYLKAFF	TGTGCCAGCAGTCCGGACAGCTACCTGAAAGCTTTCTTT
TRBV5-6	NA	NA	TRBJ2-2	CASSLLTVNTGELFF	TGTGCCAGCAGCTTGCTGACTGTGAACACCGGGGAGCTGTTTTTT
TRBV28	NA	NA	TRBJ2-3	CASSSLAPTDTQYF	TGTGCCAGCAGTTCCTTAGCACCCACAGATACGCAGTATTTT
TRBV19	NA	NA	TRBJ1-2	CASSDDSYGYTF	TGTGCCAGTAGTGACGACAGCTATGGCTACACCTTC
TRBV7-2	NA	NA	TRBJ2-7	CASSTYSSSYEQYF	TGTGCCAGCAGCACCTACAGCAGCTCCTACGAGCAGTACTTC
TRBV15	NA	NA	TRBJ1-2	CATSREGGDYGYTF	TGTGCCACCAGCAGAGAGGGGGGGGACTATGGCTACACCTTC
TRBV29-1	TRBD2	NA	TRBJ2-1	CSGEGTWTSGDYNEQFF	TGCAGCGGTGAGGGGACGTGGACTAGCGGGGACTACAATGAGCAGTTCTTC